Shown below are 3 T cell receptor beta chains from a single sample sequenced in a study of vaccination effects on CD4 cells after COVID-19. Pools of viral peptides were used by the ViraFEST assay to expand antigen-specific CD4+ T cells ahead of sequencing. Once cultured for 10 to 11 days, the cells underwent separation to obtain CD4+ T cells. Two doses of BNT162b2 or mRNA-1273 vaccine were administered to participants. The antigens for these receptors are not known. Assay: immunoSEQ multiplex PCR; the TCRdb copy retains only in-frame clones and omits some. Seen here are about 33,000 clones, roughly 82% observed once, and the top ten hold 1.5%. This material consisted of CD4+ T cells from PBMCs cultured with HCoV-NL63 spike peptides, taken after COVID-19 vaccination. All receptors come from a human donor who received a COVID-19 vaccine. Some clones in this sample may be carry-over from other donors' samples.

The V and J genes are TRBV19 and TRBJ1-5; no clear D. The CDR3 covers 14 residues. Trimming removed 1 base at V and 6 bases at J, with 10 bases between. Germline V gene sequence: CDR1 LNHDA, CDR2 SQIVND (reference sequence). CDR3 nucleotide sequence: TGTGCCAGTAGTATAGCATCGGGGAGTCAGCCCCAGCATTTT. This gives the protein CASSIASGSQPQHF.

V usage is TRBV5-6 and J usage is TRBJ1-5; no clear D. Per germline, CDR1 SGHDT and CDR2 YYEEEE. This CDR3 spans 16 amino acids. V lost 1 base and J lost 2, with 13 bases in between. The CDR3 bases are TGTGCCAGCAGCTTGCGGGCTTTGAGGGGCAATCAGCCCCAGCATTTT. It encodes CASSLRALRGNQPQHF.

V and J are TRBV5-1 and TRBJ1-5, with a possible D match to TRBD1 (6 bases). V was clipped by 3 bases and J by 2 bases, with 9 bases between them. This CDR3 has 14 amino acids. Germline V gives CDR1 SGHRS, CDR2 YFSETQ. Written as DNA, the CDR3 is TGCGCCAGCAGCTCGGACAGTGGCAATCAGCCCCAGCATTTT. It is translated as CASSSDSGNQPQHF.